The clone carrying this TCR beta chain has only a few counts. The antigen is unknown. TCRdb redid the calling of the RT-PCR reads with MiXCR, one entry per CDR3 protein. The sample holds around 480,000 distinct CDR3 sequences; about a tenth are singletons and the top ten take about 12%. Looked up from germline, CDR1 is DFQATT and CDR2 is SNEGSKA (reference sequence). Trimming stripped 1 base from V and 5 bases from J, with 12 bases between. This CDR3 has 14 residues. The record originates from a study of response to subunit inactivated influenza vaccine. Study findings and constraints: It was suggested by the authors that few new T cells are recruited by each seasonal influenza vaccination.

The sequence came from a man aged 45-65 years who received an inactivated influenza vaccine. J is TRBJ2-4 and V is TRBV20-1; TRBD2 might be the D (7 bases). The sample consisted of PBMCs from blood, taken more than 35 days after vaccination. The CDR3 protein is CSARAWGGQNIQYF. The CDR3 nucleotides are TGCAGTGCTAGAGCTTGGGGGGGCCAAAACATTCAGTACTTC.